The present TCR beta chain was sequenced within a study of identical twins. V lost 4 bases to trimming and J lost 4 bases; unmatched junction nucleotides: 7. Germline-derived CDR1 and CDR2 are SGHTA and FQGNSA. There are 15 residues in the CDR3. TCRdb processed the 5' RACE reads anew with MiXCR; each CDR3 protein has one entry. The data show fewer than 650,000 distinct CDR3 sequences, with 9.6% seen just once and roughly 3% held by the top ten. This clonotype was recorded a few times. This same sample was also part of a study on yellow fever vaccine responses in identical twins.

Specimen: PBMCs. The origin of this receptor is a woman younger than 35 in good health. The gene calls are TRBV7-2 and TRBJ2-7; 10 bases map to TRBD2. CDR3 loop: CASSSSGRGFYEQYF. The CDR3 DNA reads TGTGCCAGCAGCTCGAGCGGGAGGGGTTTTTACGAGCAGTACTTC.